This T cell receptor beta chain was identified in a study of T cells in Graves' hyperthyroidism and ophthalmopathy. Overall study findings and caveats: It was a median 6.5 months before onset that the model predicted ophthalmopathy. Most thyroid clonotypes that were expanded above 0.001 also turned up in blood.

Patients aged 18 to 65 with hyperthyroidism were newly diagnosed, with duration under 2 months. The V and J ends lost 6 bases and 4 bases respectively, with 16 bases between them. Germline assignment: CDR1 MNHEY and CDR2 SMNVEV (reference sequence). The CDR3 consists of 14 residues. This clonotype was seen ten or more times. The antigen is not known. Amplified TCR beta CDR3 regions came from RNA transcripts. First-round RT-PCR targeting the TCR CDR3 was performed with the HTBI primer set. TCRdb called the multiplex PCR reads again in MiXCR, with one record for every CDR3 protein. The sample includes about 590,000 distinct CDR3 sequences, less than 20% of them seen just once.

V usage is TRBV27 and J usage is TRBJ2-7, with D maybe TRBD1 (7 bases). Input material: blood. The source of this sequence is a woman aged 25 to 39 with Graves' hyperthyroidism. CDR3 coding DNA: TGTGCCAGCAGCTTAGGAGGGGGCACGTACGAGCAGTACTTC. Translation gives CASSLGGGTYEQYF.